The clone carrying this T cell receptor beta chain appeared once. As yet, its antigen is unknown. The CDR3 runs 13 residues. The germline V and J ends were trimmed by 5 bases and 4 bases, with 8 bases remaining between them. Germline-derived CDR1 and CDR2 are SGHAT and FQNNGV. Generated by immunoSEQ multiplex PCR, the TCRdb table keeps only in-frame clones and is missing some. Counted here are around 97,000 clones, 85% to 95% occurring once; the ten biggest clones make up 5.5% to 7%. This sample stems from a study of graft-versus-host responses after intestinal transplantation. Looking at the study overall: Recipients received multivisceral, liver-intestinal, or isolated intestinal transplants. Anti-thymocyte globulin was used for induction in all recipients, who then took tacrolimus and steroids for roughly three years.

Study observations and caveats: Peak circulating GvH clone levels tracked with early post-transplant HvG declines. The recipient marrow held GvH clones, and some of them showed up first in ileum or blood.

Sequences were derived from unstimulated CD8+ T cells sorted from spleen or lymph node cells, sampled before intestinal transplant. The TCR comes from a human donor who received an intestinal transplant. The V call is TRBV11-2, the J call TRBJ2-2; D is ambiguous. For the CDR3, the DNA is TGTGCCAGCAGCGTCCCGGGCACCGGGGAGCTGTTTTTT. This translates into CASSVPGTGELFF. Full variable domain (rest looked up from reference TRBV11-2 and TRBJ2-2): EAGVAQSPRYKIIEKRQSVAFWCNPISGHATLYWYQQILGQGPKLLIQFQNNGVVDDSQLPKDRFSAERLKGVDSTLKIQPAKLEDSAVYLCASSVPGTGELFFGEGSRLTVL.